One sample yielded the 22 T cell receptor beta chains listed below, sequenced in a study of CD8 T cells in ankylosing spondylitis. TCRdb recomputed calls from the 5' RACE reads with MiXCR, one row per CDR3 protein. The data contain tens of thousands of distinct CDR3 sequences, 4% of them singletons. The sequencing input was blood, either unsorted or a sorted T cell fraction (not recorded which). Every receptor here comes from a female donor with ankylosing spondylitis or in good health (not recorded which).

This clonotype has ten or more counts. The rearrangement uses TRBV9 and TRBJ2-2; D gene ambiguous. CDR3 length: 12 amino acids. Germline CDR1 reads SGDLS; CDR2 reads YYNGEE. The germline V and J ends were trimmed by 3 bases and 7 bases, with 7 bases remaining between them. CDR3 sequence: CASSGDIGELFF. In DNA form, the CDR3 reads TGTGCCAGCAGCGGCGATATCGGGGAGCTGTTTTTT.

This clonotype appeared a few times. The rearrangement joins TRBV9 to TRBJ2-7; 7 bases match TRBD2. CDR3 size: 14 residues. V was clipped by 0 bases and J by 7 bases; unmatched bases: 7. CDR1 is SGDLS, CDR2 YYNGEE, per germline. CDR3 loop: CASSVGIRGREQYF. The CDR3 nucleotides are TGTGCCAGCAGCGTAGGGATCCGCGGGAGAGAGCAGTACTTC.

This clonotype appeared many times. Here the CDR3 DNA reads TGTGCCAGCAGCGTAGGTGAAGGCGTGACAGGGGGCGTGGGAGGCTACACCTTC. Translation gives CASSVGEGVTGGVGGYTF. J is TRBJ1-2 and V is TRBV9; 10 nucleotides align to TRBD1. Germline-derived CDR1 and CDR2 are SGDLS and YYNGEE. This CDR3 contains 18 residues. Losses at the gene ends were 0 bases for V and 8 bases for J; bases not matched to a gene: 16.

At least ten counts were recorded for this clonotype. CDR3 sequence (DNA): TGTGCCAGCAGCGTAGAGCCAGAAGGAAACACCATATATTTT. Its protein is CASSVEPEGNTIYF. J is TRBJ1-3 and V is TRBV9; D remains ambiguous. There are 14 residues in the CDR3. Germline V gives CDR1 SGDLS, CDR2 YYNGEE. Between the trimmed V and J ends, which lost 0 bases and 4 bases, there was a span of 8 bases.

This clonotype was picked up many times. The chain has TRBV9 and TRBJ1-5; TRBD1 might be the D (6 bases). The CDR3 spans 15 residues. V was trimmed by 3 bases and J by 3 bases, leaving 13 bases between them. Germline V gives CDR1 SGDLS, CDR2 YYNGEE. CDR3 protein: CASSAQGMTNQPQHF. DNA of the CDR3: TGTGCCAGCAGCGCACAGGGTATGACCAATCAGCCCCAGCATTTT.

This clonotype has ten or more counts. V gene TRBV9 combines with J gene TRBJ2-1; 9 positions agree with TRBD1. Germline V gives CDR1 SGDLS, CDR2 YYNGEE. Trimming took 4 bases from V and 4 from J; bases not matched to a gene: 9. This CDR3 region has 16 residues. The CDR3 DNA follows: TGTGCCAGCAGCCCCCGGGACAGGGTCTCATACAATGAGCAGTTCTTC. Translation: CASSPRDRVSYNEQFF.

This chain links TRBV9 with TRBJ2-7; D is unclear. The CDR3 extends over 15 amino acids. V lost 3 bases and J lost 2, with 15 bases in between. Germline CDR1 is SGDLS and CDR2 is YYNGEE. Here the CDR3 reads CASSAGPRVTYEQYF. The CDR3 nucleotides read TGTGCCAGCAGCGCCGGACCTCGGGTCACCTACGAGCAGTACTTC. Together with reference TRBV9 and TRBJ2-7, the CDR3 gives the full variable domain: DSGVTQTPKHLITATGQRVTLRCSPRSGDLSVYWYQQSLDQGLQFLIQYYNGEERAKGNILERFSAQQFPDLHSELNLSSLELGDSALYFCASSAGPRVTYEQYFGPGTRLTVT.

The sample holds many counts of this clonotype. The rearrangement links TRBV9 to TRBJ2-7, with D perhaps TRBD1 (6 bases). This CDR3 contains 13 residues. Germline assignment: CDR1 SGDLS and CDR2 YYNGEE. Trimming stripped 3 bases from V and 0 bases from J, with 7 bases between. CDR3 sequence: CASSEDSSYEQYF. DNA of the CDR3: TGTGCCAGCAGCGAGGACAGCTCCTACGAGCAGTACTTC.

This clonotype was counted ten times or more. The V and J genes are TRBV9 and TRBJ1-1; D uncertain. The CDR3 spans 15 residues. V gave up 0 bases and J gave up 3 bases, with 12 bases separating them. Germline assignment: CDR1 SGDLS and CDR2 YYNGEE. For the CDR3, the DNA is TGTGCCAGCAGCGTAGGACCGAGATGGGACACTGAAGCTTTCTTT. Translated, it gives CASSVGPRWDTEAFF.

In its sample, this clonotype was seen many times. The chain uses TRBV9 and TRBJ2-3, with D perhaps TRBD2 (6 bases). With 0 bases removed from V and 2 bases from J, the gap between germline ends came to 10 bases. The CDR3 is 15 amino acids. The V gene's germline CDR1 is SGDLS and CDR2 YYNGEE. CDR3 loop: CASSVVGGYTDTQYF. CDR3 coding DNA: TGTGCCAGCAGCGTAGTCGGGGGATACACAGATACGCAGTATTTT.

This clonotype was counted a few times. This sequence joins TRBV9 and TRBJ2-3, with D tentatively TRBD1 or TRBD2 (5 bases each). With 0 bases removed from V and 2 bases from J, the gap between germline ends came to 13 bases. CDR1 and CDR2 (germline): SGDLS, YYNGEE. The CDR3 spans 16 residues. The CDR3 protein is CASSVEGTGTTDTQYF. The CDR3 DNA reads TGTGCCAGCAGCGTAGAGGGAACGGGGACCACAGATACGCAGTATTTT.

This clonotype was detected ten times or more. The chain uses TRBV9 and TRBJ1-1; D call uncertain. The germline CDR1 and CDR2 sequences are SGDLS and YYNGEE. The CDR3 is 15 residues long. Trimming left V 4 bases short and J 6 bases short, with 19 bases between. The DNA of the CDR3 is TGTGCCAGCAGCCCCCGTGTAGCGGACGCCGCTGAAGCTTTCTTT. Translating it yields CASSPRVADAAEAFF.

This clonotype was seen at least ten times. V gene TRBV9 combines with J gene TRBJ1-1; 9 nucleotides align to TRBD1. V gave up 0 bases and J gave up 3 bases; unmatched junction bases: 6. CDR3 length: 16 amino acids. The germline gives CDR1 SGDLS, CDR2 YYNGEE. The CDR3 loop is CASSVGGQGTDTEAFF. DNA of the CDR3: TGTGCCAGCAGCGTAGGCGGACAGGGGACGGACACTGAAGCTTTCTTT.

This clonotype showed up just once. The chain uses TRBV9 and TRBJ2-3; 11 bases are a match to TRBD1. CDR3 length: 15 residues. Germline V gene lookup returns CDR1 SGDLS and CDR2 YYNGEE. The V gene end was trimmed by 0 bases and the J gene end by 6 bases; junction bases not matched to a gene: 3. CDR3 nucleotides: TGTGCCAGCAGCGTAGGGACAGGGGGCCGGGATACGCAGTATTTT. Translated, it gives CASSVGTGGRDTQYF. The complete variable domain, with remaining parts taken from reference TRBV9 and TRBJ2-3, reads DSGVTQTPKHLITATGQRVTLRCSPRSGDLSVYWYQQSLDQGLQFLIQYYNGEERAKGNILERFSAQQFPDLHSELNLSSLELGDSALYFCASSVGTGGRDTQYFGPGTRLTVL.

This rearrangement joins TRBV9 to TRBJ2-5; 15 nucleotides align to TRBD2. V dropped 2 bases and J dropped 1; count of bases not matched to a gene: 3. The CDR3 length is 17 residues. Germline-derived CDR1 and CDR2 are SGDLS and YYNGEE. This CDR3 is CASSVGLAGGSQETQYF. The CDR3 bases are TGTGCCAGCAGCGTGGGACTAGCGGGGGGTTCCCAAGAGACCCAGTACTTC.

The J gene is TRBJ1-1, the V gene TRBV9, with D unresolved. The germline V and J ends were trimmed by 4 bases and 3 bases, with 13 bases remaining between them. Germline V gene data show CDR1 as SGDLS and CDR2 as YYNGEE. This CDR3 has 14 residues. The CDR3 region is CASSIRTEYTEAFF. DNA of the CDR3: TGTGCCAGCAGCATCCGGACGGAATACACTGAAGCTTTCTTT.

This clonotype was seen at least ten times. The chain combines TRBV9 with TRBJ1-1, with D perhaps TRBD1 (5 bases). The germline CDR1 and CDR2 sequences are SGDLS and YYNGEE. This CDR3 spans 17 amino acids. The ends were cut back, 0 bases at V and 0 bases at J, with 15 bases in the middle. CDR3 amino acids: CASSVGGFGAVNTEAFF. The DNA for the CDR3 is TGTGCCAGCAGCGTAGGTGGTTTTGGGGCTGTGAACACTGAAGCTTTCTTT.

In this sample, this clonotype turned up many times. CDR3 nucleotides: TGTGCCAGCAGCGTCTCTAGCACAGATACGCAGTATTTT. Amino acid sequence: CASSVSSTDTQYF. J is TRBJ2-3 and V is TRBV9; no reliable D call. Germline CDR1 is SGDLS and CDR2 is YYNGEE. The CDR3 is made up of 13 amino acids. V dropped 2 bases and J dropped 0 bases, with 4 bases sitting between them.

This clonotype showed up many times. The V call is TRBV9, the J call TRBJ1-1; 8 bases agree with TRBD1. The CDR3 is made up of 15 amino acids. Germline-derived CDR1 and CDR2 are SGDLS and YYNGEE. V shed 0 bases, J shed 10 bases, and the junction held 11 bases outside the gene matches. The CDR3 DNA follows: TGTGCCAGCAGCGTAGCTCCAGGGGGCGATTCAGGAGCTTTCTTT. Translation gives CASSVAPGGDSGAFF.

By share, this clonotype counts as medium-sized. The chain employs TRBV9 and TRBJ1-2, with D hard to call. Germline CDR1 reads SGDLS; CDR2 reads YYNGEE. V shed 4 bases and J shed 1 base, with 14 bases lying between them. This CDR3 contains 15 residues. DNA of the CDR3: TGTGCCAGCAGCCAGGCCCAGGAACGTAACTATGGCTACACCTTC. Its translation is CASSQAQERNYGYTF.

This clonotype has ten or more counts. The V and J genes are TRBV9 and TRBJ2-7, with 7 nucleotides matching TRBD1. This CDR3 has 14 amino acids. With V trimmed by 4 bases and J by 3 bases, 7 bases remained unmatched. The V gene's germline CDR1 is SGDLS and CDR2 YYNGEE. CDR3 DNA: TGTGCCAGCAGCCCGCGGACAGGTTTCTACGAGCAGTACTTC. It translates to CASSPRTGFYEQYF. Full variable domain (remainder filled in from reference TRBV9 and TRBJ2-7): DSGVTQTPKHLITATGQRVTLRCSPRSGDLSVYWYQQSLDQGLQFLIQYYNGEERAKGNILERFSAQQFPDLHSELNLSSLELGDSALYFCASSPRTGFYEQYFGPGTRLTVT.

This clonotype is medium-sized in the sample. The rearrangement links TRBV9 to TRBJ1-5, with D perhaps matching TRBD1 (5 bases). This CDR3 contains 14 residues. V was pared by 4 bases and J by 9 bases, with 17 bases between. Germline-derived CDR1 and CDR2 are SGDLS and YYNGEE. CDR3 loop: CASSPGTRSPPQHF. The CDR3 nucleotides are TGTGCCAGCAGCCCCGGGACGAGAAGTCCGCCCCAGCATTTT. The full variable domain, rest sourced from reference TRBV9 and TRBJ1-5, is DSGVTQTPKHLITATGQRVTLRCSPRSGDLSVYWYQQSLDQGLQFLIQYYNGEERAKGNILERFSAQQFPDLHSELNLSSLELGDSALYFCASSPGTRSPPQHFGDGTRLSIL.